The 10 T cell receptor beta chains below all came from one sample that was sequenced in a study of CD8+ T cells in alopecia areata. Documented treatment: oral pan-JAK inhibitor, 5-10 mg twice daily. Reverse transcribed after extraction, RNA yielded cDNA as the sequencing template. The data were produced by immunoSEQ multiplex PCR, yet TCRdb's version contains in-frame clones alone and is incomplete. The sample lists about 290,000 clones, roughly 60% occurring once. This specimen was CD4+ T cells sorted from blood, taken at week 24, from a patient treated with tofacitinib. All receptors derive from a human donor with alopecia areata.

The chain carries TRBV7-9 and TRBJ2-7, with no clear D. V was clipped by 5 bases and J by 3 bases, with 11 bases between them. The germline V gene has CDR1 SEHNR and CDR2 FQNEAQ (reference sequence). The CDR3 has 13 amino acids. The CDR3 protein is CASSPDGYYEQYF. CDR3 coding DNA: TGTGCCAGCAGCCCCGACGGATACTACGAGCAGTACTTC.

This clone was observed a handful of times. The J gene is TRBJ1-2, the V gene TRBV7-3, with 8 nucleotides matching TRBD1. The CDR3 is made up of 13 amino acids. J lost 8 bases, V lost 4 bases, and 6 bases had no gene match. Germline CDR1 is SGHTA and CDR2 is FQGTGA. The CDR3 spells CASSSTGAGGYTF. In nucleotides, the CDR3 is TGTGCCAGCAGCTCGACAGGGGCCGGAGGCTACACCTTC.

The chain couples TRBV30 to TRBJ1-1; no definite D call. V shed 4 bases and J shed 0 bases, with 9 bases lying between them. This CDR3 is built from 13 residues. Germline CDR1 is GTSNPN and CDR2 is SVGIG (reference sequence). Here the CDR3 reads CAWTQVMNTEAFF. DNA for the CDR3: TGTGCCTGGACGCAGGTCATGAACACTGAAGCTTTCTTT.

This chain joins TRBV5-6 and TRBJ1-1; D is undetermined. Germline values: CDR1 SGHDT, CDR2 YYEEEE. The CDR3 is made up of 12 amino acids. The V gene lost 2 bases and the J gene lost 0 bases, with 2 bases spanning the gap. The CDR3 DNA sequence: TGTGCCAGCAGCTTCATGAACACTGAAGCTTTCTTT. It specifies CASSFMNTEAFF.

CDR3 amino acids: CATSRVDPTDTQYF. Here the CDR3 DNA reads TGTGCCACCAGCAGAGTAGACCCTACAGATACGCAGTATTTT. The rearrangement links TRBV15 to TRBJ2-3; D remains unclear. The CDR3 runs to 14 residues. V lost 1 base to trimming and J lost 3 bases, with 8 bases between them. Germline-derived CDR1 and CDR2 are LNHNV and YYDKDF (reference sequence).

In its sample, this clone was seen a few times. The rearrangement links TRBV5-1 to TRBJ2-1, with 8 bases identical to TRBD1. Per germline, CDR1 SGHRS and CDR2 YFSETQ. The CDR3 sequence is 18 residues long. With 3 bases clipped from V and 8 bases from J, the junction kept 19 bases outside the gene matches. The CDR3 loop is CASSWGHVDGGRGHEQFF. For the CDR3, the DNA is TGCGCCAGCAGCTGGGGCCACGTTGACGGGGGCAGGGGGCATGAGCAGTTCTTC.

The chain has TRBV7-9 and TRBJ2-3, with 9 bases that match TRBD2. Germline CDR1 is SEHNR and CDR2 is FQNEAQ (reference sequence). The CDR3 runs 17 residues. V lost 2 bases to trimming and J lost 2 bases; unmatched junction nucleotides: 8. The CDR3, as DNA: TGTGCCAGCAGCTTATTTCTCCTAGCGGGGATCACAGATACGCAGTATTTT. Translated: CASSLFLLAGITDTQYF.

This rearrangement joins TRBV5-1 to TRBJ2-5; possibly TRBD1 for D (5 bases). Germline values: CDR1 SGHRS, CDR2 YFSETQ. Deletions cut 0 bases from V and 4 bases from J, with 16 bases between. This CDR3 is 16 amino acids long. CDR3 coding DNA: TGCGCCAGCAGCTTGGGTGGAGACAGAAGACGAGAGACCCAGTACTTC. Protein sequence: CASSLGGDRRRETQYF.

This clone was counted many times. The V call is TRBV18, the J call TRBJ2-3; 7 bases fit TRBD1. Germline V gives CDR1 KGHSH, CDR2 LQKENI. This CDR3 has 15 amino acids. After removal of 3 bases from V and 0 bases from J, the junction contained 3 bases not matched to a gene. The CDR3 protein is CASSPGQRSTDTQYF. CDR3 in DNA: TGTGCCAGCTCACCGGGACAGAGGAGCACAGATACGCAGTATTTT.

The chain recombines TRBV7-8 with TRBJ2-1; 7 bases match TRBD1. V lost 5 bases and J lost 2; bases outside the gene matches: 9. CDR1 is SGHVS and CDR2 is FQNEAQ in the germline V gene. The CDR3 length is 16 residues. This CDR3 is CASSPQMDRTYNEQFF. CDR3 bases: TGTGCCAGCAGCCCCCAGATGGACAGGACCTACAATGAGCAGTTCTTC. Looking up the rest from reference TRBV7-8 and TRBJ2-1 gives the full variable domain: GAGVSQSPRYKVAKRGQDVALRCDPISGHVSLFWYQQALGQGPEFLTYFQNEAQLDKSGLPSDRFFAERPEGSVSTLKIQRTQQEDSAVYLCASSPQMDRTYNEQFFGPGTRLTVL.